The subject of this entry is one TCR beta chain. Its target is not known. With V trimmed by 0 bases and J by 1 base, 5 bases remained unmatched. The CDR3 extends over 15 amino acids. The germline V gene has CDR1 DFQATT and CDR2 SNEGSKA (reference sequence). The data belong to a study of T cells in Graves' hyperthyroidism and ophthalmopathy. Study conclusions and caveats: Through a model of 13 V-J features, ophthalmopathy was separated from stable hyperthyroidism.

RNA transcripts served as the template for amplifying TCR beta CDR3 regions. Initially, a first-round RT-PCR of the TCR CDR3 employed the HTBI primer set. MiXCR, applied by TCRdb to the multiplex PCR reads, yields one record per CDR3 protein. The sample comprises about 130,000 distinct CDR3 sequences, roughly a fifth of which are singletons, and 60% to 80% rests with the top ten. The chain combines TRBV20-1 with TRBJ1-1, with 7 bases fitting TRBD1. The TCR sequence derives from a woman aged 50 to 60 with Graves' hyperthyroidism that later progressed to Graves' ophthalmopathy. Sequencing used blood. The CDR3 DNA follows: TGCAGTGCTAGAGATGACAGGGCAAAGAACACTGAAGCTTTCTTT. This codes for CSARDDRAKNTEAFF.